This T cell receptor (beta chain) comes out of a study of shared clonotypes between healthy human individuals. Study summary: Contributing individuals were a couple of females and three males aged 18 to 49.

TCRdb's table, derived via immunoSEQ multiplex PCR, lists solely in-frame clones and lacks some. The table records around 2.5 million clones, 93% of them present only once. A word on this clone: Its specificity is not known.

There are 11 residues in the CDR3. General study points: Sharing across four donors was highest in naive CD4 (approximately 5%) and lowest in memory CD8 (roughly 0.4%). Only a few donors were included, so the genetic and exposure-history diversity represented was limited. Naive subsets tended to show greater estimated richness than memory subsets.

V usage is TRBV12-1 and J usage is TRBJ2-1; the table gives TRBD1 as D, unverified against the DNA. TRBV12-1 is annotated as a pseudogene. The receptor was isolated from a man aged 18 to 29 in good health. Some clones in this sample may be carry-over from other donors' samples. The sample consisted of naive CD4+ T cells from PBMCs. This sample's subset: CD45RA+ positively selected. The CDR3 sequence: CASSHLYEQFF. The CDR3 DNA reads TGTGCCAGCAGCCATTTGTATGAGCAGTTCTTC.